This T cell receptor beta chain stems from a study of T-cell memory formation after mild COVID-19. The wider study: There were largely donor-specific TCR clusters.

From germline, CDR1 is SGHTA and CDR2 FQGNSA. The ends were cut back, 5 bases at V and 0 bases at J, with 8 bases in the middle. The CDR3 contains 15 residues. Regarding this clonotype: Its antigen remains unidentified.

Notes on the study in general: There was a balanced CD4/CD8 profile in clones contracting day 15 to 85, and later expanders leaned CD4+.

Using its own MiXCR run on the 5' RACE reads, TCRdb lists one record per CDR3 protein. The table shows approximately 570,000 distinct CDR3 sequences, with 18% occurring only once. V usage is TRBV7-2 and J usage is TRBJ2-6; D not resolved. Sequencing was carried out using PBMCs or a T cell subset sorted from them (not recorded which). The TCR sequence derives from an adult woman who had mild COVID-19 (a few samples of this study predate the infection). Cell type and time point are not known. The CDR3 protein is CASSTTPSGANVLTF. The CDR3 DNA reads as TGTGCCAGCAGCACGACACCCTCTGGGGCCAACGTCCTGACTTTC.